The entry below describes one TCR beta chain. Per the original methods: Reference gene primer amplification gave nucleated cell count estimates. The data were produced by immunoSEQ multiplex PCR, yet TCRdb's version contains in-frame clones alone and is incomplete. V and J calls and clone size are those listed in that table; D and trimming were worked out from the DNA. The top ten hold 0.72% of the sample, which has fewer than 250,000 clones, approximately 90% seen once. This specimen belongs to a study of blood T cell repertoires in COVID-19. Study-wide background: Sites across the United States, Italy and Spain contributed samples from acute and convalescent COVID-19.

The sample consisted of peripheral blood. The clonotype originates from a man aged 40-55 years with acute or convalescent COVID-19.

The CDR3 sequence: CASSLTRGPYEQYF. The CDR3 DNA reads TGTGCCAGCAGCTTGACCAGGGGTCCCTACGAGCAGTACTTC. The chain has TRBV7-9 and TRBJ2-7; D perhaps matches TRBD1 (6 bases). CDR3 length equals 14 residues. Germline-derived CDR1 and CDR2 are SEHNR and FQNEAQ (reference sequence). The ends were cut back, 3 bases at V and 2 bases at J, with 11 bases in the middle.